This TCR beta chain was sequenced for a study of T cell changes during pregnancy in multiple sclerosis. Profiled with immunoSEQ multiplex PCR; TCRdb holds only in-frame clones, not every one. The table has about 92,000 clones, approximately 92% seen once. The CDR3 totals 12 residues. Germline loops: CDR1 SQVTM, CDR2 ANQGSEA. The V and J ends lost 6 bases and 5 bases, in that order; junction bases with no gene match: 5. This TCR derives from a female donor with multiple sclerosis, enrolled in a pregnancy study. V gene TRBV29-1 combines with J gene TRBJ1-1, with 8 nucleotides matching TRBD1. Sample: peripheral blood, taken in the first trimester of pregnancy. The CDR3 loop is CSVSGGWTEAFF. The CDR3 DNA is TGCAGCGTCTCAGGGGGCTGGACTGAAGCTTTCTTT. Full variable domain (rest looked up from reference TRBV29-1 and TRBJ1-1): SAVISQKPSRDICQRGTSLTIQCQVDSQVTMMFWYRQQPGQSLTLIATANQGSEATYESGFVIDKFPISRPNLTFSTLTVSNMSPEDSSIYLCSVSGGWTEAFFGQGTRLTVV.